These 4 T cell receptor beta chains originate from one sample sequenced in a study of read filtering for tumor transcriptome and immune sequencing. This library used roughly 400 ng RNA and molecular barcoded adaptors spanning alpha/delta and beta/gamma chains. TCRdb independently ran MiXCR on the reads; one entry per CDR3 protein. The sample has about 130,000 distinct CDR3 sequences, about 12% seen once; the top ten hold just under 8.5%. The sample taken for sequencing was a population of CD138-negative cells sorted from bone marrow. The receptors here all came from a donor aged 40 or over with multiple myeloma.

This clonotype was observed at least ten times. The chain has TRBV30 and TRBJ1-1; no definite D call. CDR3 length: 13 residues. Trimming took 4 bases from V and 0 from J, leaving 9 bases between them. In germline, CDR1 is GTSNPN, CDR2 SVGIG (reference sequence). CDR3 amino acids: CAWTLHMNTEAFF. The DNA of the CDR3 is TGTGCCTGGACCCTACACATGAACACTGAAGCTTTCTTT.

The chain is built from TRBV7-8 and TRBJ2-2; 15 bases map to TRBD2. In germline, CDR1 is SGHVS, CDR2 FQNEAQ. Unmatched junction bases numbered 5, after V lost 5 bases and J lost 7 bases. The CDR3 is made up of 16 amino acids. The CDR3 is CASSRGLAGGVGELFF. The DNA of the CDR3 is TGTGCCAGCAGCCGGGGACTAGCGGGAGGTGTCGGGGAGCTGTTTTTT.

This clonotype was found a few times. The rearrangement joins TRBV4-1 to TRBJ1-1; D unresolved. This CDR3 contains 15 residues. Trimming cost V 0 bases and J 3 bases, with 11 bases left between them. Germline loops: CDR1 MGHRA, CDR2 YSYEKL. CDR3 nucleotide sequence: TGCGCCAGCAGCCAAGACCGCACGCGGTACACTGAAGCTTTCTTT. Encoded protein: CASSQDRTRYTEAFF.

Points on this clonotype: This may come from a read error, since a much larger clone is one base off. The CDR3 DNA is TGTGCCACACTATCCCTCACCGGGGAGCTGTTTTTT. Its translation: CATLSLTGELFF. The chain links TRBV24-1 to TRBJ2-2; D remains unclear. The CDR3 extends over 12 amino acids. Trimming stripped 10 bases from V and 4 bases from J, with 9 bases between. Germline V gene lookup returns CDR1 KGHDR and CDR2 SFDVKD.